A selection of T cell receptor beta chains follows, all from one sample in a study of cytomegalovirus exposure and HLA in healthy donors. The protocol was immunoSEQ multiplex PCR, while the TCRdb copy is restricted to in-frame clones and leaves out a portion. Among about 78,000 clones listed, approximately 70% were seen once. The sequencing sample was made of PBMCs. The receptors shown here come from a woman between 40 and 50 years old in good health and CMV-seropositive. The CDR3 runs from the conserved cysteine through the conserved F or W. Fields, in order: clone size, D gene, J gene, V gene, CDR3 DNA, CDR3 protein. D genes are given only for firm matches. Clone size is given for some rows only: seen once, a few or many times, or a class if the clone is expanded.

>.|.|TRBJ1-4|TRBV7-3
TGTGCCAGCCTATACCTGCTTGAAAAACTGTTTTTT
CASLYLLEKLFF
>.|TRBD1|TRBJ1-1|TRBV27
TGTGCCAGCAGCTTACCCGGGACAGGAGAAGCTTTCTTT
CASSLPGTGEAFF
>.|TRBD1|TRBJ2-7|TRBV29-1
TGCAGCGTCGGACAGGGATGGTACGAGCAGTACTTC
CSVGQGWYEQYF
>.|.|TRBJ2-6|TRBV6-1
TGTGCCAGCAGTGACCGTCAGGGGTATTATGGGGCCAACGTCCTGACTTTC
CASSDRQGYYGANVLTF
>.|TRBD2|TRBJ2-2|TRBV7-9
TGTGCCACCCTAGCGGGAGCGTCAGGCGGGGAGCTGTTTTTT
CATLAGASGGELFF
>.|.|TRBJ1-2|TRBV19
TGTGCCAGTAGTATAGATGTTTTCGGTGGCTACACCTTC
CASSIDVFGGYTF
>.|.|TRBJ1-3|TRBV15
TGTGCCAGCACACTAGACTCTGGAAACACCATATATTTT
CASTLDSGNTIYF
>.|TRBD2|TRBJ2-3|TRBV29-1
TGCAGCGTTGACGGGCGGGGGGGGTCAGATACGCAGTATTTT
CSVDGRGGSDTQYF
>few|.|TRBJ1-5|TRBV9
TGTGCCAGCAGCGAGCAGGGTTTCAGCAATCAGCCCCAGCATTTT
CASSEQGFSNQPQHF
>.|TRBD1|TRBJ1-1|TRBV5-1
TGCGCCAGCAGTTGGACGACCCTACTGACAGGGGGCGCGGGGTTTTGCACTGAAGCTTTCTTT
CASSWTTLLTGGAGFCTEAFF
>.|TRBD2|TRBJ2-1|TRBV5-6
TGTGCCAGCAGCACTACTAGCGGTAATGAGCAGTTCTTC
CASSTTSGNEQFF
>.|.|TRBJ2-1|TRBV7-9
TGTGCCAGCAGCTTTGGGCTAGCGGAGCAGTTCTTC
CASSFGLAEQFF
>.|.|TRBJ1-1|TRBV27
TGTGCCAGCAGTTTAGGGGCAGCATTTTTAAACACTGAAGCTTTCTTT
CASSLGAAFLNTEAFF
>.|TRBD1|TRBJ2-7|TRBV10-2
TGCGCCAGCAGTGGACAGGGCCCCTACGAGCAGTACTTC
CASSGQGPYEQYF
>once|.|TRBJ1-5|TRBV15
TGTGCCACCAGCAGAGACAGTAGCAATCAGCCCCAGCATTTT
CATSRDSSNQPQHF
>.|.|TRBJ2-2|TRBV11-1
TGTGCCAGCAGGTTGACATTGCAGGGCGGGGAGCTGTTTTTT
CASRLTLQGGELFF
>.|.|TRBJ1-6|TRBV9
TGTGCCAGCAGCGTAGGCGGAGATAATTCACCCCTCCACTTT
CASSVGGDNSPLHF
>many|TRBD1|TRBJ1-3|TRBV30
TGTGCCTGGAGTGAAGGGGGCTTCGGAAACACCATATATTTT
CAWSEGGFGNTIYF
>.|.|TRBJ1-2|TRBV4-2
TGTGCCAGCAGCCAAGAGGAAGGCGGTAACTATGGCTACACCTTC
CASSQEEGGNYGYTF
>.|TRBD1|TRBJ2-1|TRBV18
TGTGCCAGCTCACAAGGACAGGGACAAAACAATGAGCAGTTCTTC
CASSQGQGQNNEQFF